This TCR beta chain was sequenced for a study of graft-versus-host responses after intestinal transplantation (dated by TCRdb to 2020 to 2022). Regarding the complete study: The transplants that recipients received were multivisceral, liver-intestinal, or isolated intestinal. Anti-thymocyte globulin induction was given to all recipients, followed by maintenance tacrolimus and steroids for two to four years. After intestinal transplantation, graft-versus-host and host-versus-graft alloreactive T cell clones were followed in the graft, circulation and bone marrow using bulk TCR-beta CDR3 sequencing. Alloreactive clones were identified by sequencing pre-transplant mixed lymphocyte reaction products and comparing them with unstimulated pre-transplant donor and recipient T cells. The cohort enrolled 20 to 30 intestinal transplant recipients including one retransplant, and a few patients lacking pretransplant specimens were excluded. A peak of at least 4% donor T cells among recipient peripheral blood mononuclear cells was the definition used for donor T cell macrochimerism. Rather than going through the commercial service, samples from a few later patients were sequenced in-house on an Illumina MiSeq and processed with MiXCR.

Paper-wide results and their limitations: Early after transplant, declines in HvG clones were associated with peak levels of circulating GvH clones. The relatively low number and heterogeneity of intestinal transplant patients limited the conclusions. GvH clones turned up in recipient bone marrow, with some appearing earlier in ileal mucosa or blood, a pattern consistent with an intestinal mucosal origin. High GvH to HvG T cell clonal ratios were observed in the allografts of patients with donor T cell macrochimerism.

The library was prepared using the immunoSEQ multiplex PCR assay. For most patients, high-throughput TCR-beta CDR3 sequencing of genomic DNA was performed by Adaptive Biotechnologies. Processing in the source paper ran as follows. Adaptive's ImmunoSEQ software was the source of the TCR sequencing data for 18 patients, while a few other patients were processed with MiXCR and VDJtools. CDR3 nucleotide sequences shared between donor and recipient were removed because the origin of such sequences could not be assigned. Alloreactive clones required at least 2-fold expansion over unstimulated cells and minimum CFSE-low frequency of 0.002% (template counts) or 0.001% (read counts). Clones were considered mappable if detected in sequenced pre-transplant spleen, lymph node, or MLR CFSE-low populations of the donor or recipient. The cumulative frequency of alloreactive clones was calculated as a percentage of all sequences, weighted by copy number. The table comes from immuneACCESS by way of TCRdb, which keeps in-frame sequences with V and J called. Part of the clones is missing from these tables; in studies checked, under half for an unresolved V gene and the rest for unknown reasons. V and J calls plus clone size are reproduced from that table; the DNA served to infer D and trimming. The sample table holds over 45,000 clones, of which 90% to 95% were seen once. Together, the top ten hold 5% to 7% of the sample.

Blood samples were collected up to 4 times in the first month after transplant and then at least monthly when available. CDR1 and CDR2 are drawn from the germline V gene (reference sequence): GTSNPN, SVGIG. Inclusive of the bounding cysteine and phenylalanine, the CDR3 is 12 residues long. CDR3 DNA only is kept here, 36 bases in frame from base 1. Worth noting for this clone: The antigen this receptor binds is unknown. No much larger clone exists at a distance of one base, and base qualities are not known.

The V and J genes are TRBV30 and TRBJ2-7, and 8 junctional nucleotides match TRBD1. The starting material was PBMCs, obtained around 790 days after a first intestinal transplant, on the day of a second. This receptor was identified in a human patient who received an intestinal transplant, so some T cells may come from the graft donor. The CDR3 in this case is CAGDRGTVEQYF. The nucleotides read TGTGCAGGCGACAGGGGAACGGTCGAGCAGTACTTC.